This entry concerns a single T cell receptor (beta chain). The antigen remains unidentified. This sample is drawn from a study of lymphopenia after photon versus proton radiotherapy. Notes on the study in general: Under photons, naive T cells and diversity fell while effector/memory populations rose. Post-nadir TCR diversity decline inversely tracked overall survival among those who died. Better survival with proton therapy was suggested as possible, not demonstrated.

The germline V and J ends were trimmed by 3 bases and 6 bases, with 4 bases remaining between them. There are 11 residues in the CDR3. Germline V CDR1 and CDR2: LNHDA, SQIVND (reference sequence). Generated by immunoSEQ multiplex PCR, the TCRdb table keeps only in-frame clones and is missing some. This sample has about 26,000 clones, with less than 90% found just once. The source material was peripheral blood, sampled from a patient treated with photon-based radiotherapy. This chain uses TRBV19 with TRBJ2-3; D is undetermined. This TCR came from a woman aged 50 to 60 with pancreatic cancer. The CDR3 loop reads CASSIRDTQYF. The DNA of the CDR3 is TGTGCCAGTAGTATCCGGGATACGCAGTATTTT.